This T cell receptor (beta chain) was retrieved from a study of technical replicates of blood from a handful of donors. Clones were sequenced by immunoSEQ multiplex PCR, and TCRdb holds only the in-frame ones, with some missing. Among 70,000 to 95,000 clones, about 94% were seen once, and the ten largest hold 0.24%. CDR1 is SGHRS, CDR2 YFSETQ, per germline. The CDR3 extends over 13 amino acids. The V end lost 2 bases, the J end lost 1 base, and 6 bases lay between the germline ends. The sample consisted of T cells isolated from PBMCs. The receptor's source is a human donor in good health. The chain recombines TRBV5-1 with TRBJ1-1, with D uncertain. The CDR3 is CASSFRGNTEAFF. The DNA for the CDR3 is TGCGCCAGCAGCTTTCGGGGGAACACTGAAGCTTTCTTT.